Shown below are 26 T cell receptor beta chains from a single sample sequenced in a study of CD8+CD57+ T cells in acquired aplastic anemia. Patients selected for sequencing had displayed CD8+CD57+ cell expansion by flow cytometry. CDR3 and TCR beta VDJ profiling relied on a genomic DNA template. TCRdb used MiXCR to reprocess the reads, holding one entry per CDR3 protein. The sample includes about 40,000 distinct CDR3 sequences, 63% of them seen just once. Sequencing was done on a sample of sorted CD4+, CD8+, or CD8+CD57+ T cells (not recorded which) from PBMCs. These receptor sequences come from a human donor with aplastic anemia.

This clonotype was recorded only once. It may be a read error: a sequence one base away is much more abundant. CDR3 loop: CASSGGVGDSYEQYF. As DNA, the CDR3 is TGTGCCAGCAGTGGGGGAGTTGGCGACTCCTACGAGCAGTACTTC. V gene TRBV25-1 combines with J gene TRBJ2-7; TRBD2 might be the D (5 bases). The germline V gene encodes CDR1 MGHDK and CDR2 SYGVNS. The ends were cut back, 4 bases at V and 0 bases at J, with 13 bases in the middle. The CDR3 spans 15 residues.

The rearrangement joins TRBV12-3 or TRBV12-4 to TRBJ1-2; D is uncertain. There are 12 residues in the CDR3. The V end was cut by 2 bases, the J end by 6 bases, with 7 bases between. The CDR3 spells CASSLSRDGYTF. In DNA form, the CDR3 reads TGTGCCAGCAGTTTATCGAGGGATGGCTACACCTTC.

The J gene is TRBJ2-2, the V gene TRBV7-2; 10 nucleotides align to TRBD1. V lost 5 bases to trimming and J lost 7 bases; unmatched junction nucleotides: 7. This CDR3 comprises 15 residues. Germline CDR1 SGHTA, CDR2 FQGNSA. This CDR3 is CASSLRQGANGELFF. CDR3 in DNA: TGTGCCAGCAGCCTCAGACAGGGGGCTAACGGGGAGCTGTTTTTT.

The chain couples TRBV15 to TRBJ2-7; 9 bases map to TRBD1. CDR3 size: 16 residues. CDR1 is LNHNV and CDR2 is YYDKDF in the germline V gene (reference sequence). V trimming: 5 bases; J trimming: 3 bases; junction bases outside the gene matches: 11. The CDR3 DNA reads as TGTGCCACCAGCGGGCGCCGGGACAGGGCCGGCTACGAGCAGTACTTC. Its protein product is CATSGRRDRAGYEQYF. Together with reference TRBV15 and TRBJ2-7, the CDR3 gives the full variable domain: DAMVIQNPRYQVTQFGKPVTLSCSQTLNHNVMYWYQQKSSQAPKLLFHYYDKDFNNEADTPDNFQSRRPNTSFCFLDIRSPGLGDTAMYLCATSGRRDRAGYEQYFGPGTRLTVT.

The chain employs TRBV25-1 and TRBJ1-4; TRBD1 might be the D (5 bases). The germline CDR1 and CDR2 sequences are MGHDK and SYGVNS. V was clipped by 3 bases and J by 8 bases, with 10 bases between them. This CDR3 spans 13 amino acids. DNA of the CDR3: TGTGCCAGCAGTGACGTCGGGGGAGAAAAACTGTTTTTT. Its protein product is CASSDVGGEKLFF.

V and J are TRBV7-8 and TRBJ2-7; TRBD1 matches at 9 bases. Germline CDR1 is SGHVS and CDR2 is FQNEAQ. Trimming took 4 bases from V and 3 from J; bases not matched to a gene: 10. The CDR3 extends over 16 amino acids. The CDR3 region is CASSSPGQGGNYEQYF. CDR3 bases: TGTGCCAGCAGCTCCCCGGGACAGGGTGGTAACTACGAGCAGTACTTC.

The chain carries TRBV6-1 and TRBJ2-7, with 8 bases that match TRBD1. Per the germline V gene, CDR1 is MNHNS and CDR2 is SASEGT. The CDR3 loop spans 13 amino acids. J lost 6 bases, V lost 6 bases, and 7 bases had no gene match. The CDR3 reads CASRDRERGEQYV. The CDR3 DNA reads TGTGCCAGCAGGGACAGGGAACGAGGCGAGCAGTACGTC.

The CDR3 DNA reads as TGTGCCAGCAGCTACTCATTAGATCGAACCAAGTTCTTC. It translates to CASSYSLDRTKFF. The rearrangement joins TRBV7-8 to TRBJ2-1; D gene ambiguous. The V and J ends lost 4 bases and 14 bases respectively, with 18 bases between them. The CDR3 sequence is 13 residues long. From germline, CDR1 is SGHVS and CDR2 FQNEAQ.

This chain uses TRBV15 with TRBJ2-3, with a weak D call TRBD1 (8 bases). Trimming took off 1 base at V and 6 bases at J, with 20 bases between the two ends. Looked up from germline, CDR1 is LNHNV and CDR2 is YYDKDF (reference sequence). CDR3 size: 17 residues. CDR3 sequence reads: CATSRVVMEQGGDTQYF. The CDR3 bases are TGTGCCACCAGCAGAGTTGTTATGGAACAGGGGGGGGATACGCAGTATTTT. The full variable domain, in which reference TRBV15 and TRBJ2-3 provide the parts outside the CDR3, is DAMVIQNPRYQVTQFGKPVTLSCSQTLNHNVMYWYQQKSSQAPKLLFHYYDKDFNNEADTPDNFQSRRPNTSFCFLDIRSPGLGDTAMYLCATSRVVMEQGGDTQYFGPGTRLTVL.

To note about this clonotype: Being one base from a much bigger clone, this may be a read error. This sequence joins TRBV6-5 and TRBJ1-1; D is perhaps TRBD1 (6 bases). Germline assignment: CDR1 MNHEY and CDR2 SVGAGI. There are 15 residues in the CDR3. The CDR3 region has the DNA TGTGCCAGCAGTTGGACAGAACTGATGAACACTGAAGCTTCCTTT. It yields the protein CASSWTELMNTEASF.

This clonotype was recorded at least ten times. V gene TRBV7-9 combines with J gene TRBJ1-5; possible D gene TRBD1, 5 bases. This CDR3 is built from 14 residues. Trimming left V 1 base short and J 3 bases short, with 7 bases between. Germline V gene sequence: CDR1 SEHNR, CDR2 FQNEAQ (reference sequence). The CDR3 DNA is TGTGCCAGCAGCTTAGGGGGGATCAATCAGCCCCAGCATTTT. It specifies CASSLGGINQPQHF.

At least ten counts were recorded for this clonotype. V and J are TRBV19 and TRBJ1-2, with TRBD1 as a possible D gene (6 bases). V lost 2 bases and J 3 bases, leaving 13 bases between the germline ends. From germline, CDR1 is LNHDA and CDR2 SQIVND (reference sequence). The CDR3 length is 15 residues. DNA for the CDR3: TGTGCCAGTAGTATAATCAGGGACATCGACTATGGCTACACCTTC. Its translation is CASSIIRDIDYGYTF.

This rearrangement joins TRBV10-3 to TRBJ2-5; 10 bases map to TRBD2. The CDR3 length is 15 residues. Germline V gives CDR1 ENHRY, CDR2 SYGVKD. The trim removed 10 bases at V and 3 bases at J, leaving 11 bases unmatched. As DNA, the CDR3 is TGTGCCACCAAAGTAGCGGGGGGCGGGGAAGAGACCCAGTACTTC. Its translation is CATKVAGGGEETQYF.

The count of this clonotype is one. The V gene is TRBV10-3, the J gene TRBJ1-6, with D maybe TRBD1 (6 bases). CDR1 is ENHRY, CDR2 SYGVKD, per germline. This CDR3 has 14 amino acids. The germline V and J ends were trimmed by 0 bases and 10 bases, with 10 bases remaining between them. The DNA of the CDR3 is TGTGCCATCAGTGAGTCAAGGGGGGCGTCACCCCTCCACTTT. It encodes CAISESRGASPLHF.

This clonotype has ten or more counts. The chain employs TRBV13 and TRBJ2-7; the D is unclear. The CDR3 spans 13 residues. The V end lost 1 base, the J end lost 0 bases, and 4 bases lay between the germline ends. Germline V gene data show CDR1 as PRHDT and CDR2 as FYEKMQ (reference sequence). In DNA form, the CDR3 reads TGTGCCAGCAGCTTAGTTCCCTCCTACGAGCAGTACTTC. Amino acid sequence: CASSLVPSYEQYF.

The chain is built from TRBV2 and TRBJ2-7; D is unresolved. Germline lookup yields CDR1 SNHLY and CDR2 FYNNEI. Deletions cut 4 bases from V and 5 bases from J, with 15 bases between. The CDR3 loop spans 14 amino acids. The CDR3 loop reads CASSGEEQFDEQYF. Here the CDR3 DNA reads TGTGCCAGCAGTGGAGAGGAACAGTTCGACGAGCAGTACTTC.

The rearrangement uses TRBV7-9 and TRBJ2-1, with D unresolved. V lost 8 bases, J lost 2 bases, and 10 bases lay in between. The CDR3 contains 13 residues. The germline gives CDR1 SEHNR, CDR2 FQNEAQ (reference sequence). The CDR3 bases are TGTGCCAGCCGTGAATTCCCCTACAATGAGCAGTTCTTC. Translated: CASREFPYNEQFF.

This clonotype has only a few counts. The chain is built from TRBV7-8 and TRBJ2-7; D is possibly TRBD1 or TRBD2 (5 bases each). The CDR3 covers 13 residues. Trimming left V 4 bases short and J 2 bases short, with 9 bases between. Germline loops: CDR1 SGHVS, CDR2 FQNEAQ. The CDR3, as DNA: TGTGCCAGCAGCTCCCCGGGACCCTACGAGCAGTACTTC. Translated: CASSSPGPYEQYF.

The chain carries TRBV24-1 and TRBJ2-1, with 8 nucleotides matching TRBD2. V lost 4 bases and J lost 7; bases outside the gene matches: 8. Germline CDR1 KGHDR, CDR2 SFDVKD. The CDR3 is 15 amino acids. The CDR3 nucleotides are TGTGCCACCAGTGACCCGGGACTAGAATTTAATGAGCAGTTCTTC. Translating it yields CATSDPGLEFNEQFF.

CDR3 protein: CASSLTDTQYF. The CDR3 DNA follows: TGTGCCAGCAGCCTCACAGATACGCAGTATTTT. The J gene is TRBJ2-3, the V gene TRBV9; no firm D call. The germline V gene has CDR1 SGDLS and CDR2 YYNGEE. This CDR3 is 11 amino acids long. V lost 4 bases and J 2 bases, leaving 2 bases between the germline ends. Together with reference TRBV9 and TRBJ2-3, the CDR3 gives the full variable domain: DSGVTQTPKHLITATGQRVTLRCSPRSGDLSVYWYQQSLDQGLQFLIQYYNGEERAKGNILERFSAQQFPDLHSELNLSSLELGDSALYFCASSLTDTQYFGPGTRLTVL.

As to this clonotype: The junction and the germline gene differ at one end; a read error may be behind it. The CDR3 spells CASSLRGSLTDEQFF. The CDR3 bases are TGTGCCAGCAGCTTACGCGGGAGTCTTACGGATGAGCAGTTCTTC. V is TRBV15 and J is TRBJ2-1; 7 bases map to TRBD2. In germline, CDR1 is LNHNV, CDR2 YYDKDF (reference sequence). The CDR3 totals 15 residues.

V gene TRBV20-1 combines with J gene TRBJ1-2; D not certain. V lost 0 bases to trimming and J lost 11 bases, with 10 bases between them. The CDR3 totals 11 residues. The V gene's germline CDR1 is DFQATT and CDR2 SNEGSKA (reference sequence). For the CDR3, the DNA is TGCAGTGCTAGAGATCAGACACTGTACACCTTC. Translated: CSARDQTLYTF.

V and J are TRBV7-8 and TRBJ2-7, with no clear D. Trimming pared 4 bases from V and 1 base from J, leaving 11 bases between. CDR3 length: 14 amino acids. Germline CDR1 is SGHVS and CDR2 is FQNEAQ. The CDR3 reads CASSSPVRSYEQYF. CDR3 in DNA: TGTGCCAGCAGCTCCCCGGTTCGGTCCTACGAGCAGTACTTC. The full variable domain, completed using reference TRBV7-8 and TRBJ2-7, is GAGVSQSPRYKVAKRGQDVALRCDPISGHVSLFWYQQALGQGPEFLTYFQNEAQLDKSGLPSDRFFAERPEGSVSTLKIQRTQQEDSAVYLCASSSPVRSYEQYFGPGTRLTVT.

This CDR3 reads CASRGLAGGLSYEQYF. CDR3 DNA: TGTGCCAGCAGGGGACTAGCGGGGGGTCTCTCCTACGAGCAGTACTTC. The chain has TRBV11-2 and TRBJ2-7; 15 bases map to TRBD2. V lost 6 bases to trimming and J lost 0 bases; unmatched junction nucleotides: 3. The CDR3 loop spans 16 amino acids. The germline gives CDR1 SGHAT, CDR2 FQNNGV. Looking up the rest from reference TRBV11-2 and TRBJ2-7 gives the full variable domain: EAGVAQSPRYKIIEKRQSVAFWCNPISGHATLYWYQQILGQGPKLLIQFQNNGVVDDSQLPKDRFSAERLKGVDSTLKIQPAKLEDSAVYLCASRGLAGGLSYEQYFGPGTRLTVT.

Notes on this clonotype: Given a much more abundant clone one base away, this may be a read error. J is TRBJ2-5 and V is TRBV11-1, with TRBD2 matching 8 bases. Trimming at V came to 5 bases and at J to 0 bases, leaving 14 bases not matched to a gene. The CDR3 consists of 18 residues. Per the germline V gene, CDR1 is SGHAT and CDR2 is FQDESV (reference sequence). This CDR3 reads CASSPFPSTGGYQETQYF. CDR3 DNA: TGTGCCAGCAGCCCTTTCCCGTCAACGGGGGGGTACCAAGAGACCCAGTACTTC.

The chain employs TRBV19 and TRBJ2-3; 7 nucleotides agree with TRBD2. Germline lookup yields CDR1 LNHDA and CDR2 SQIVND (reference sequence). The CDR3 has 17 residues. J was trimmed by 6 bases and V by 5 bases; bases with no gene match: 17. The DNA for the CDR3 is TGTGCCAGTAGTCCCAGCTTCGCGAGCGGGGTAAGGGATACGCAGTATTTT. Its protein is CASSPSFASGVRDTQYF.